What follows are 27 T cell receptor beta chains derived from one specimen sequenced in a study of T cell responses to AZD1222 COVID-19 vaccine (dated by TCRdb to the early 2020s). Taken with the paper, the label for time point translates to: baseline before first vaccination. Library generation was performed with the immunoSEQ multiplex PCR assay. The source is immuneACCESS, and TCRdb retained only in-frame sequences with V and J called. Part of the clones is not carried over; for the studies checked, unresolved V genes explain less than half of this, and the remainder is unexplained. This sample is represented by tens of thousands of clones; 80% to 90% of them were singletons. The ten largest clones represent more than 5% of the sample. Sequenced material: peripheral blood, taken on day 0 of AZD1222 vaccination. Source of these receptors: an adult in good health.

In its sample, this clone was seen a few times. The CDR3 reads CASSGQGTSSYEQYF. CDR3 nucleotide sequence: TGTGCCAGCTCGGGACAGGGCACGAGCTCCTACGAGCAGTACTTC. The chain recombines TRBV2 with TRBJ2-7; 9 bases fit TRBD1. CDR1 is SNHLY and CDR2 is FYNNEI in the germline V gene. The CDR3 spans 15 residues. Unmatched junction bases numbered 8, after V lost 8 bases and J lost 0 bases.

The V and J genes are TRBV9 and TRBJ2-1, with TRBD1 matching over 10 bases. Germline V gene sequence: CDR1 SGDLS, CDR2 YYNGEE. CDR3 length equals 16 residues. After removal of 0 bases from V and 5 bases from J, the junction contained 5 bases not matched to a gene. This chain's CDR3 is CASSVVGQGRDNEQFF. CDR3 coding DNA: TGTGCCAGCAGCGTAGTGGGACAGGGGAGGGACAATGAGCAGTTCTTC. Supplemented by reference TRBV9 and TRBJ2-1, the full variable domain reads DSGVTQTPKHLITATGQRVTLRCSPRSGDLSVYWYQQSLDQGLQFLIQYYNGEERAKGNILERFSAQQFPDLHSELNLSSLELGDSALYFCASSVVGQGRDNEQFFGPGTRLTVL.

The CDR3 DNA reads as TGTGCCAGCAGGACCTTAACCAGGGTGACTAATGAAAAACTGTTTTTT. It is translated as CASRTLTRVTNEKLFF. V gene TRBV9 combines with J gene TRBJ1-4; possible D gene TRBD1, 5 bases. There are 16 residues in the CDR3. The germline CDR1 and CDR2 sequences are SGDLS and YYNGEE. Trimming took 5 bases from V and 2 from J, leaving 16 bases between them.

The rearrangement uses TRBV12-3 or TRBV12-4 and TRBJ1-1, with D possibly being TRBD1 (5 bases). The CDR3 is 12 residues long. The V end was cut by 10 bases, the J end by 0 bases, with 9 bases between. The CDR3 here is CAIHRMNTEAFF. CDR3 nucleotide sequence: TGTGCCATACACAGGATGAACACTGAAGCTTTCTTT.

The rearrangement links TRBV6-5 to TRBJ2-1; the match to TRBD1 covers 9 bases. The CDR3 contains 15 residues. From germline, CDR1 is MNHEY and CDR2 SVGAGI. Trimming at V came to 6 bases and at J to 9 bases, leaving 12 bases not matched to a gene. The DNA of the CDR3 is TGTGCCAGCAGCATCACCCGGGACAGGGCGGGTGAGCAGTTCTTC. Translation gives CASSITRDRAGEQFF.

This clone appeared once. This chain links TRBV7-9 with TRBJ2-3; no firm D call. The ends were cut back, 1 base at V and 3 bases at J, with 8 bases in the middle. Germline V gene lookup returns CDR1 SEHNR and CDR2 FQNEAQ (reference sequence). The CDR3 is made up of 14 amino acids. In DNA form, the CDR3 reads TGTGCCAGCAGCTTAGACGGGCAAACAGATACGCAGTATTTT. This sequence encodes CASSLDGQTDTQYF.

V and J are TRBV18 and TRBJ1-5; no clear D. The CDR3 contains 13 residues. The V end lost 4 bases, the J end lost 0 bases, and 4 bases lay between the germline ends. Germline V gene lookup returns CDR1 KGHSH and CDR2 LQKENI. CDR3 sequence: CASSRSSNQPQHF. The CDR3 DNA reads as TGTGCCAGCTCACGTAGTAGCAATCAGCCCCAGCATTTT. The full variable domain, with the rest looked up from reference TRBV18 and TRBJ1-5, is NAGVMQNPRHLVRRRGQEARLRCSPMKGHSHVYWYRQLPEEGLKFMVYLQKENIIDESGMPKERFSAEFPKEGPSILRIQQVVRGDSAAYFCASSRSSNQPQHFGDGTRLSIL.

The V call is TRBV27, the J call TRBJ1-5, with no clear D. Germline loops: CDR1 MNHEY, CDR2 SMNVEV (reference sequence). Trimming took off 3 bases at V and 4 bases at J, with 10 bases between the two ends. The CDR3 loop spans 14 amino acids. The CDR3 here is CASSLSSWNQPQHF. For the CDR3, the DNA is TGTGCCAGCAGTTTGTCCTCATGGAATCAGCCCCAGCATTTT.

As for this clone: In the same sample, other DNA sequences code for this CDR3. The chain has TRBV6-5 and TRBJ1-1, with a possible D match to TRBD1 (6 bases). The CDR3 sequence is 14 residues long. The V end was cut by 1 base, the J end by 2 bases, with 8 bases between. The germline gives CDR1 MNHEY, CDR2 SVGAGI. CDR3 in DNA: TGTGCCAGCAGTTACTTACAGGGTAACACTGAAGCTTTCTTT. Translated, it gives CASSYLQGNTEAFF.

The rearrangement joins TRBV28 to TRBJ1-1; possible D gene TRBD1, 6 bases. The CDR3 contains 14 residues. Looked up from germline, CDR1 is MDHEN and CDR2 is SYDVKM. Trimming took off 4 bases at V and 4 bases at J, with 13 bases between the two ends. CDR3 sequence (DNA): TGTGCCAGCAGTTCAGGACAGTCCCGCACTGAAGCTTTCTTT. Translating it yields CASSSGQSRTEAFF.

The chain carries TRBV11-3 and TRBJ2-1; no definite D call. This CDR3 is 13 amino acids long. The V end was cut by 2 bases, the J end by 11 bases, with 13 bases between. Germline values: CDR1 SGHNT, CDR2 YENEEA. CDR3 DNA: TGTGCCAGCAGCTTACTGCTCGAGCTACAGCAGTTCTTC. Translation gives CASSLLLELQQFF. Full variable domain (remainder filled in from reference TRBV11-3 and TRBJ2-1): EAGVVQSPRYKIIEKKQPVAFWCNPISGHNTLYWYLQNLGQGPELLIRYENEEAVDDSQLPKDRFSAERLKGVDSTLKIQPAELGDSAVYLCASSLLLELQQFFGPGTRLTVL.

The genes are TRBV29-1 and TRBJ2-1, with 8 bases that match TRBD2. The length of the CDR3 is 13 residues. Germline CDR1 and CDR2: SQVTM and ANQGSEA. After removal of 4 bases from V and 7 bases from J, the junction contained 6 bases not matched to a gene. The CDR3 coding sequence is TGCAGCGTTGTGTCTAGCGGGCGGAATGAGCAGTTCTTC. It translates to CSVVSSGRNEQFF.

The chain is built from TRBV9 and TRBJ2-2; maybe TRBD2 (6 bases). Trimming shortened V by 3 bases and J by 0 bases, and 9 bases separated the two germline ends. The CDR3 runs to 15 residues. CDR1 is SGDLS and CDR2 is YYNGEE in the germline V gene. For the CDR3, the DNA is TGTGCCAGCAGCGAGCGGGCTTCGAACACCGGGGAGCTGTTTTTT. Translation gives CASSERASNTGELFF.

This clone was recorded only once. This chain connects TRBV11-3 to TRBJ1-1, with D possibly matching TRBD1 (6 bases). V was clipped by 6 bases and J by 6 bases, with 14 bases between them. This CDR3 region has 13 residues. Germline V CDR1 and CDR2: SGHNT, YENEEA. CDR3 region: CASRFRGGAEAFF. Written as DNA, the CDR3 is TGTGCCAGCAGATTCAGGGGTGGGGCTGAAGCTTTCTTT.

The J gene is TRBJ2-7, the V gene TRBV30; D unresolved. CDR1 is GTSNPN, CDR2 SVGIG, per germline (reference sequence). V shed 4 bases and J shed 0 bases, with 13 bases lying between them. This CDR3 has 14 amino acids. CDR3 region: CAWTPLANSYEQYF. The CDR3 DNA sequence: TGTGCCTGGACCCCTCTGGCGAACTCCTACGAGCAGTACTTC.

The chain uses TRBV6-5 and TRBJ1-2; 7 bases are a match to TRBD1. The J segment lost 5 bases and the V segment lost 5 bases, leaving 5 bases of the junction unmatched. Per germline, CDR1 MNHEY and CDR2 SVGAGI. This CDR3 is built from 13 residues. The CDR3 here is CASSPTGEYGYTF. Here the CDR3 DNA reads TGTGCCAGCAGTCCCACAGGGGAGTATGGCTACACCTTC.

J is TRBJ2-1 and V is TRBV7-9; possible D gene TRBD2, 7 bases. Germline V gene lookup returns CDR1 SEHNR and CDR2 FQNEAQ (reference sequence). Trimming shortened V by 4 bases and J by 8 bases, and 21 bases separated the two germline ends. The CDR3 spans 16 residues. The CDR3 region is CASSSPVGGARDEQFF. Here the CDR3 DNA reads TGTGCCAGCAGCTCCCCAGTGGGGGGGGCTCGGGATGAGCAGTTCTTC.

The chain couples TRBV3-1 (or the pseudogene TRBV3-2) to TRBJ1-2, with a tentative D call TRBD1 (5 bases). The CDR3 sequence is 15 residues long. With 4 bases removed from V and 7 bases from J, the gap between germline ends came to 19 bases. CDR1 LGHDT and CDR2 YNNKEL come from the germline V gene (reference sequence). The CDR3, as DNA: TGTGCCAGCAGCCTGTCTTCGGGGGGAATAAGTGGCTACACCTTC. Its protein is CASSLSSGGISGYTF.

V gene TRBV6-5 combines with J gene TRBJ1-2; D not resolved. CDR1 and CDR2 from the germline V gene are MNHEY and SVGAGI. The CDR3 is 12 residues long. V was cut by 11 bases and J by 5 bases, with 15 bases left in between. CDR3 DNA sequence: TGTGCCGGCACGAAGGTTGGGTATGGCTACACCTTC. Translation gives CAGTKVGYGYTF.

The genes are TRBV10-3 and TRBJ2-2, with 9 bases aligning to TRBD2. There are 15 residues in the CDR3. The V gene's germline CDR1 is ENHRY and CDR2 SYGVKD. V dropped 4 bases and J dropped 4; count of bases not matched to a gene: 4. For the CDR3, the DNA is TGTGCCATCAGTGCGGCTAGCGGGGTCACCGGGGAGCTGTTTTTT. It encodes CAISAASGVTGELFF.

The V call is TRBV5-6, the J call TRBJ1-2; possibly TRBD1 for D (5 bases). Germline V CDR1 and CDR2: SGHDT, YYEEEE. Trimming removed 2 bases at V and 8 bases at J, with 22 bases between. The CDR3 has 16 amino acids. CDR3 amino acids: CASSLGVQGNRWGYTF. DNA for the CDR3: TGTGCCAGCAGCTTAGGAGTCCAGGGCAACCGGTGGGGCTACACCTTC.

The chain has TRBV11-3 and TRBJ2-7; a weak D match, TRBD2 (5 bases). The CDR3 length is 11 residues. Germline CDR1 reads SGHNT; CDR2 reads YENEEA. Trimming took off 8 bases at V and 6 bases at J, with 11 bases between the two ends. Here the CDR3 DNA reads TGTGCCAGCGGTGGAGGAGGCGAGCAGTACTTC. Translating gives CASGGGGEQYF.

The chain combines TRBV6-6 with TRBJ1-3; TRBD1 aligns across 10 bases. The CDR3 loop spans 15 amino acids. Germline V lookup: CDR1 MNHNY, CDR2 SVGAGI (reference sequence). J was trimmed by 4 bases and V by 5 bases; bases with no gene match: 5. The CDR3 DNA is TGTGCCAGCAGTCGACCGGGACAGGGGGGAAACACCATATATTTT. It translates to CASSRPGQGGNTIYF.

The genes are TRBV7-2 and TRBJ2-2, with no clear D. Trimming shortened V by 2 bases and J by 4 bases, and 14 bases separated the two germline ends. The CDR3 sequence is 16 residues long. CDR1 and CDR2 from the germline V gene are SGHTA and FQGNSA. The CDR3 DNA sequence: TGTGCCAGCAGCTTATTCGGGCAGGCCGGCACCGGGGAGCTGTTTTTT. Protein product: CASSLFGQAGTGELFF.

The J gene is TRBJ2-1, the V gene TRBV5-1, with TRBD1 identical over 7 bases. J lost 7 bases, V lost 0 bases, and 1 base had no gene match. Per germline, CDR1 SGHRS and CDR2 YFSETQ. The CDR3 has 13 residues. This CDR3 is CASSLVTGNEQFF. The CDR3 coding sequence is TGCGCCAGCAGCTTGGTGACAGGGAATGAGCAGTTCTTC.

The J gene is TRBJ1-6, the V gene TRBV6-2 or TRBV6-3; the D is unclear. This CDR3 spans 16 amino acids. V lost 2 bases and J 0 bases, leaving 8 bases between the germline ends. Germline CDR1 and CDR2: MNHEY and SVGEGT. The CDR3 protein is CASSYDDSSYNSPLHF. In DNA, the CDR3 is TGTGCCAGCAGTTACGATGATAGCTCCTATAATTCACCCCTCCACTTT.

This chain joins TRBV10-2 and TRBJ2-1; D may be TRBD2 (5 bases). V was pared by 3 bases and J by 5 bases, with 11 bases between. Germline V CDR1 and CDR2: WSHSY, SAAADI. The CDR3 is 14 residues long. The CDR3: CASSETGRNNEQFF. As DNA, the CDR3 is TGCGCCAGCAGTGAAACTGGGAGAAACAATGAGCAGTTCTTC.